Many counts were recorded for the clone carrying this T cell receptor (beta chain). Its antigen remains unknown. This beta chain turned up in a library designed for alpha chains; as an off-target read, its abundance says little. TCRdb used MiXCR to reprocess the 5' RACE reads, holding one entry per CDR3 protein. This sample has 5,000 to 7,000 distinct CDR3 sequences; 14% occur once, and the top ten carry 11%. The data were obtained in a study of spatial heterogeneity in lung cancer. For the study at large: There were consistently more beta-chain sequences detected than alpha-chain sequences. For tumor regions, TCR transcript counts showed a strong correlation with a T cell module score derived from matched bulk RNA-seq. Study findings and constraints: Tumor mutation count correlated with how many alpha and beta TCRs expanded intratumorally.

The time point is: sample taken at primary tumor resection. Without sorting, whole RNA was sequenced from tumor, nontumor lung or frozen PBMC. The germline CDR1 and CDR2 sequences are SEHNR and FQNEAQ (reference sequence). This CDR3 is 13 amino acids long. The ends were cut back, 4 bases at V and 8 bases at J, with 11 bases in the middle. V gene TRBV7-9 combines with J gene TRBJ1-4; D may be TRBD1 (5 bases). This TCR derives from a male donor with early-stage non-small cell lung cancer. Sequenced material: lung tumor tissue, taken at surgery. The CDR3 DNA sequence: TGTGCCAGCAGCTCGGGACTTGGAGAAAAACTGTTTTTT. It translates to CASSSGLGEKLFF.